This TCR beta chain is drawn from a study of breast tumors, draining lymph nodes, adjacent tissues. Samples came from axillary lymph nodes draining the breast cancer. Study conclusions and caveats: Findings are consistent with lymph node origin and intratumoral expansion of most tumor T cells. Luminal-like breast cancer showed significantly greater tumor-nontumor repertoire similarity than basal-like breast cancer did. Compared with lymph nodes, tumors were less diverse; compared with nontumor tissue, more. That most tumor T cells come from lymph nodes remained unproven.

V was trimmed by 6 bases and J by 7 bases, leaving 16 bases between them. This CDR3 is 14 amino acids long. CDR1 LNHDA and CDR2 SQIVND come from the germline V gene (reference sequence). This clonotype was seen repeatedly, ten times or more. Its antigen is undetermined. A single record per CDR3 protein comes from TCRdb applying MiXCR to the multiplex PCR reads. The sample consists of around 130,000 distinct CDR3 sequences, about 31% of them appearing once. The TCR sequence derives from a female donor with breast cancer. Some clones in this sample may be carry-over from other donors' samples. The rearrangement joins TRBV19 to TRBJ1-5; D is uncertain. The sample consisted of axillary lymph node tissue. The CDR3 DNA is TGTGCCAGTAGCTCAGACGCGGGAGGACAGCCCCAGCATTTT. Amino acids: CASSSDAGGQPQHF.